This T cell receptor beta chain was sequenced for a study of glioma-infiltrating T cells. Study-level results: Very few CDR3 sequences were shared between tissue and blood. Gliomas, especially low-grade, showed above-expected tissue-blood divergence; non-neoplastic patients showed below.

TCR alpha and beta CDR3 regions were amplified from RNA using iRepertoire nested multiplex PCR. One-step reverse transcription and amplification started from approximately 100-400 ng of tissue mRNA or PBMC total RNA. MiXCR, applied by TCRdb to the multiplex PCR reads, yields one record per CDR3 protein. The sample lists a few thousand distinct CDR3 sequences, more than 25% occurring once. This clonotype was seen more than once but under ten times. Its antigen is undetermined. The CDR3 has 12 residues. In germline, CDR1 is SQVTM, CDR2 ANQGSEA. Trimming left V 2 bases short and J 13 bases short, with 17 bases between.

Sequences were obtained from glioma tissue, nonneoplastic brain tissue, or PBMCs (not recorded which). The source is a human donor with low-grade glioma or glioblastoma, undergoing nonglioma brain surgery, or in good health (not recorded which). V and J are TRBV29-1 and TRBJ1-1, with D perhaps matching TRBD1 (5 bases). In DNA, the CDR3 is TGCAGCGTTGAAAACCTCCCTGGGGGAATTTTCTTT. It codes for CSVENLPGGIFF.